These 14 T cell receptor beta chains share one sample of origin, sequenced in a study of cytomegalovirus exposure and HLA in healthy donors. PCR amplification relied on 60 Vbeta primers (plus 13 Jbeta primers). Method: immunoSEQ multiplex PCR; TCRdb's copy keeps in-frame clones and lacks some. The data show 90,000 to 150,000 clones, about 73% seen once. Sequencing used PBMCs. These receptors all come from a woman under 40 in good health and CMV-seropositive.

The chain joins TRBV19 to TRBJ1-1; perhaps TRBD1 as D (5 bases). This CDR3 spans 14 amino acids. From germline, CDR1 is LNHDA and CDR2 SQIVND (reference sequence). Deletions cut 1 base from V and 2 bases from J, with 8 bases between. CDR3 DNA sequence: TGTGCCAGTAGTATAGGCAGGACAAACACTGAAGCTTTCTTT. Translating gives CASSIGRTNTEAFF.

This clone was detected once. CDR3 region: CASSQQGGPNTEAFF. The CDR3 DNA reads as TGCGCCAGCAGCCAACAGGGGGGCCCGAACACTGAAGCTTTCTTT. The rearrangement joins TRBV5-1 to TRBJ1-1; 8 bases align to TRBD1. V trimming: 4 bases; J trimming: 1 base; junction bases outside the gene matches: 6. CDR3 length: 15 residues. Germline V gene sequence: CDR1 SGHRS, CDR2 YFSETQ.

This clone rates as medium-sized. The CDR3 nucleotides read TGTGCCAGCGCCACCAGGGGCATCTACGAGCAGTACTTC. Protein: CASATRGIYEQYF. The genes are TRBV27 and TRBJ2-7; D perhaps matches TRBD1 (6 bases). Germline loops: CDR1 MNHEY, CDR2 SMNVEV (reference sequence). The CDR3 is 13 residues long. V lost 8 bases and J 3 bases, leaving 14 bases between the germline ends.

The gene calls are TRBV29-1 and TRBJ2-7, with 9 bases matching TRBD1. Germline assignment: CDR1 SQVTM and CDR2 ANQGSEA. The CDR3 loop spans 14 amino acids. The junction had 5 bases not matched to a gene; V was cut back by 3 bases and J by 2 bases. The CDR3 sequence is CSVDLGTGTYEQYF. CDR3 sequence (DNA): TGCAGCGTTGACCTCGGGACAGGGACCTACGAGCAGTACTTC.

The chain uses TRBV18 and TRBJ1-2; the match to TRBD1 covers 7 bases. Losses at the gene ends were 3 bases for V and 6 bases for J; bases not matched to a gene: 4. The germline CDR1 and CDR2 sequences are KGHSH and LQKENI. This CDR3 contains 13 residues. The CDR3 protein is CASSPETGNGYTF. CDR3 bases: TGTGCCAGCTCACCCGAGACAGGGAATGGCTACACCTTC.

The chain couples TRBV6-1 to TRBJ2-2, with 13 bases lining up with TRBD2. The CDR3 is made up of 15 amino acids. Germline V CDR1 and CDR2: MNHNS, SASEGT. Trimming removed 6 bases from V and 7 bases from J; junction bases left unmatched: 5. CDR3 in amino acids: CASRTSGGAIGELFF. In DNA, the CDR3 is TGTGCCAGCAGAACTAGCGGGGGGGCTATCGGGGAGCTGTTTTTT.

V gene TRBV7-9 combines with J gene TRBJ2-7; D might be TRBD2 (5 bases). Trimming removed 1 base at V and 3 bases at J, with 7 bases between. This CDR3 has 13 amino acids. Germline CDR1 is SEHNR and CDR2 is FQNEAQ (reference sequence). The CDR3 reads CASSLVGVYEQYF. The CDR3 DNA is TGTGCCAGCAGCTTAGTGGGAGTCTACGAGCAGTACTTC.

The chain couples TRBV2 to TRBJ1-3; TRBD1 matches 8 bases. Germline V gene data show CDR1 as SNHLY and CDR2 as FYNNEI. This CDR3 is built from 13 residues. V gave up 7 bases and J gave up 6 bases; unmatched junction bases: 5. For the CDR3, the DNA is TGTGCCAGCACCCCGACAGGGGTAAACACCATATATTTT. Translation gives CASTPTGVNTIYF.

This chain joins TRBV10-3 and TRBJ2-7; D gene unclear. Germline lookup yields CDR1 ENHRY and CDR2 SYGVKD. V lost 0 bases, J lost 5 bases, and 8 bases lay in between. This CDR3 has 13 amino acids. For the CDR3, the DNA is TGTGCCATCAGTGAGTCGGTGGCTGACGAGCAGTACTTC. Translating it yields CAISESVADEQYF.

The chain has TRBV5-4 and TRBJ1-2; D remains unclear. Germline assignment: CDR1 SGHNT and CDR2 YYREEE (reference sequence). This CDR3 has 12 residues. V shed 1 base and J shed 8 bases, with 9 bases lying between them. This CDR3 reads CASSLLGVGYTF. In DNA form, the CDR3 reads TGTGCCAGCAGCTTGCTAGGAGTGGGCTACACCTTC. Full variable domain (rest looked up from reference TRBV5-4 and TRBJ1-2): ETGVTQSPTHLIKTRGQQVTLRCSSQSGHNTVSWYQQALGQGPQFIFQYYREEENGRGNFPPRFSGLQFPNYSSELNVNALELDDSALYLCASSLLGVGYTFGSGTRLTVV.

This rearrangement joins TRBV6-1 to TRBJ2-3; D possibly corresponds to TRBD1 (6 bases). CDR1 and CDR2 from the germline V gene are MNHNS and SASEGT. There are 13 residues in the CDR3. Trimming stripped 7 bases from V and 4 bases from J, with 12 bases between. In nucleotides, the CDR3 is TGTGCCAGCAAAGTAGCAGGGGCAGATACGCAGTATTTT. It specifies CASKVAGADTQYF.

This chain uses TRBV2 with TRBJ2-3, with a weak D call TRBD2 (5 bases). Germline V gene lookup returns CDR1 SNHLY and CDR2 FYNNEI. This CDR3 has 11 amino acids. V was pared by 7 bases and J by 6 bases, with 8 bases between. The CDR3 region has the DNA TGTGCCAGCACCGGCGGGGATACGCAGTATTTT. Its translation is CASTGGDTQYF.

The V call is TRBV7-3, the J call TRBJ2-3; a weak D match, TRBD2 (6 bases). The germline CDR1 and CDR2 sequences are SGHTA and FQGTGA. CDR3 length: 16 residues. V dropped 5 bases and J dropped 5 bases, with 20 bases sitting between them. The CDR3 bases are TGTGCCAGCAGCCTACTAGGGACCGGGAGAGGAGATACGCAGTATTTT. The encoded protein is CASSLLGTGRGDTQYF.

This clone is a singleton in its sample. This chain uses TRBV7-9 with TRBJ2-1, with D perhaps matching TRBD1 (6 bases). CDR1 is SEHNR, CDR2 FQNEAQ, per germline (reference sequence). Trimming took off 3 bases at V and 7 bases at J, with 19 bases between the two ends. This CDR3 is 16 amino acids long. CDR3 sequence reads: CASSLPTGWQGNEQFF. The CDR3 DNA follows: TGTGCCAGCAGCTTGCCAACAGGGTGGCAAGGGAATGAGCAGTTCTTC.